Presented here are 11 T cell receptor beta chains from one specimen sequenced in a study of blood T cells in healthy people across ages. The second PCR ran roughly 7 to 12 cycles with a sample-barcoded 5' primer and J-beta primers. TCRdb re-analysed the 5' RACE reads in MiXCR, keeping a single row per CDR3 protein. The sample carries about 580,000 distinct CDR3 sequences, 40% to 55% recorded once. Sample: blood. The receptors were sampled from an elderly man in good health.

This clonotype was seen only a few times. The chain combines TRBV7-2 with TRBJ1-1, with D maybe TRBD1 (6 bases). V lost 7 bases to trimming and J lost 1 base, with 10 bases between them. This CDR3 has 13 residues. The germline V gene has CDR1 SGHTA and CDR2 FQGNSA. The CDR3 loop reads CASIQGRNTEAFF. CDR3 nucleotide sequence: TGTGCCAGCATACAGGGTCGGAACACTGAAGCTTTCTTT.

The table lists this clonotype with a few counts. The genes are TRBV20-1 and TRBJ2-1, with D perhaps matching TRBD2 (5 bases). CDR1 DFQATT and CDR2 SNEGSKA come from the germline V gene (reference sequence). V was shortened by 6 bases and J by 0 bases, with 15 bases between the two germline ends. This CDR3 region has 15 residues. In DNA form, the CDR3 reads TGCAGTGCAACAGTCCCGGGGAGCTCCTACAATGAGCAGTTCTTC. This translates into CSATVPGSSYNEQFF.

The V gene is TRBV2, the J gene TRBJ2-2; 8 bases fit TRBD1. V gave up 7 bases and J gave up 3 bases; unmatched junction bases: 7. This CDR3 contains 15 residues. Per the germline V gene, CDR1 is SNHLY and CDR2 is FYNNEI. In nucleotides, the CDR3 is TGTGCCAGCACCCGGGACAGGAGATACACCGGGGAGCTGTTTTTT. As protein: CASTRDRRYTGELFF.

Concerning this clonotype: One junction end disagrees with the germline gene, perhaps due to a read error. This chain links TRBV7-9 with TRBJ2-6; 9 bases align to TRBD1. The CDR3 is 17 residues long. CDR1 and CDR2 (germline): SEHNR, FQNEAQ (reference sequence). CDR3 nucleotide sequence: TGTGCCACCTTGAACAGGGGGCGCTTCTCTGGGGTCAACGTCCTGACTTTC. Protein: CATLNRGRFSGVNVLTF.

The chain has TRBV7-9 and TRBJ1-2, with 7 bases identical to TRBD1. CDR1 and CDR2 from the germline V gene are SEHNR and FQNEAQ (reference sequence). Trimming at V came to 1 base and at J to 13 bases, leaving 6 bases not matched to a gene. The CDR3 contains 12 residues. CDR3 coding DNA: TGTGCCAGCAGCTTAGAAGGACAGGAAGCCACCTTC. It specifies CASSLEGQEATF.

The chain employs TRBV5-1 and TRBJ2-7, with 7 bases aligning to TRBD1. V lost 0 bases, J lost 5 bases, and 8 bases stayed unmatched. There are 15 residues in the CDR3. Germline CDR1 SGHRS, CDR2 YFSETQ. CDR3 sequence reads: CASSLGYQGVDEQYF. The CDR3 region has the DNA TGCGCCAGCAGCTTGGGATACCAGGGGGTGGACGAGCAGTACTTC.

The CDR3 region is CSAPTGLTPRLETQYF. The CDR3 DNA sequence: TGCAGTGCCCCTACTGGGTTAACACCCAGGCTGGAGACCCAGTACTTC. The V call is TRBV20-1, the J call TRBJ2-5; D not resolved. CDR1 is DFQATT, CDR2 SNEGSKA, per germline (reference sequence). The V and J ends lost 6 bases and 5 bases respectively, with 25 bases between them. This CDR3 has 16 amino acids.

This chain connects TRBV6-6 to TRBJ1-1, with TRBD1 as a possible D gene (6 bases). This CDR3 spans 14 amino acids. CDR1 is MNHNY and CDR2 is SVGAGI in the germline V gene (reference sequence). The V end lost 6 bases, the J end lost 5 bases, and 16 bases lay between the germline ends. CDR3 region: CASSFPQGLTEAFF. DNA for the CDR3: TGTGCCAGCAGCTTCCCACAGGGTTTGACTGAAGCTTTCTTT.

This clonotype was seen a few times. The chain employs TRBV29-1 and TRBJ2-3; tentative D call: TRBD1 (5 bases). CDR1 is SQVTM and CDR2 is ANQGSEA in the germline V gene. This CDR3 comprises 15 residues. V was cut by 0 bases and J by 0 bases, with 10 bases left in between. CDR3 nucleotide sequence: TGCAGCGTTGAAGATCCACGGACAAGCACAGATACGCAGTATTTT. Encoded protein: CSVEDPRTSTDTQYF.

The V and J genes are TRBV25-1 and TRBJ1-1; unclear D gene. CDR1 and CDR2 (germline): MGHDK, SYGVNS. This CDR3 has 14 residues. V lost 4 bases and J lost 1, with 10 bases in between. The CDR3 here is CASSAAERNTEAFF. Here the CDR3 DNA reads TGTGCCAGCAGTGCCGCCGAAAGGAACACTGAAGCTTTCTTT.

This clonotype is a singleton in its sample. The CDR3, as DNA: TGCAGCGTTGAAGAAGCGGGCAGGGGGTTTTCCGGGGAGCTGTTTTTT. Translation: CSVEEAGRGFSGELFF. V gene TRBV29-1 combines with J gene TRBJ2-2, with a possible D match to TRBD1 (7 bases). From germline, CDR1 is SQVTM and CDR2 ANQGSEA. CDR3 length: 16 amino acids. The V end was cut by 0 bases, the J end by 6 bases, with 17 bases between.